This T cell receptor beta chain was captured by sequencing in a study of PD-1 blockade in mismatch repair-deficient tumors. Regarding the study as a whole: Rapid post-treatment expansion, then contraction, generally preceding radiologic response, marked tumor-resident clones.

With regard to this clone: Its antigen is currently unknown.

V gave up 3 bases and J gave up 1 base, with 6 bases separating them. CDR3 size: 13 residues. Germline CDR1 GTSNPN, CDR2 SVGIG (reference sequence). Clones were sequenced by immunoSEQ multiplex PCR, and TCRdb holds only the in-frame ones, with some missing. Of 120,000 or so clones in the sample, around 87% were seen once. The V gene is TRBV30, the J gene TRBJ2-2; D remains ambiguous. This sequence originates from an adult with mismatch repair-deficient cancer. This specimen consisted of peripheral blood, obtained 44 weeks after starting pembrolizumab. CDR3 residues: CAWRLLNTGELFF. CDR3 nucleotides: TGTGCCTGGAGGCTATTGAACACCGGGGAGCTGTTTTTT.